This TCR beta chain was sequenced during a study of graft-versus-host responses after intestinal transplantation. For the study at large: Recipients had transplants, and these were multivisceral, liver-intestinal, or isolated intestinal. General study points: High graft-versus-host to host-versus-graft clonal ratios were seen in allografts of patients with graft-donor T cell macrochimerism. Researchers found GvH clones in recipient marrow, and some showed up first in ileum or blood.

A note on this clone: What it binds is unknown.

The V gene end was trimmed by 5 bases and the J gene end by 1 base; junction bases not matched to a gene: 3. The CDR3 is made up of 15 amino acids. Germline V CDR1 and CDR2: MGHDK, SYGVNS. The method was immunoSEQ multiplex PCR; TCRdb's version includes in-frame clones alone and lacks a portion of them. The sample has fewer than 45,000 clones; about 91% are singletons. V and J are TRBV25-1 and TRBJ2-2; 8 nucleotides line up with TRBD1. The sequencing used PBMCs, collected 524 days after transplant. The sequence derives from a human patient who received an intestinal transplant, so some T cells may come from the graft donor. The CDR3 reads CASSPDRVNTGELFF. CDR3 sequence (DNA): TGTGCCAGCAGTCCGGACAGGGTGAACACCGGGGAGCTGTTTTTT. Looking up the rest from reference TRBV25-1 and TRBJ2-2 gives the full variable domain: EADIYQTPRYLVIGTGKKITLECSQTMGHDKMYWYQQDPGMELHLIHYSYGVNSTEKGDLSSESTVSRIRTEHFPLTLESARPSHTSQYLCASSPDRVNTGELFFGEGSRLTVL.